One T cell receptor beta chain is described in this entry. Its matching antigen is unknown. Next came a second PCR, run for about 6 to 12 cycles, which used a sample-barcoded 5' primer along with a J-beta primer mix. Each cDNA molecule was tagged by a template-switch adaptor with 12 random nucleotides. One entry per CDR3 protein results from TCRdb running MiXCR on the 5' RACE reads. The data hold about 630,000 distinct CDR3 sequences, with around 21% observed a single time. Total RNA amounts of at least 6 micrograms were extracted per sample. The data were obtained in a study of blood T cells in healthy people across ages. Study in general: About one barcoded beta molecule per two T cells was the capture yield of template switching. Broader study findings: Nothing was known about donor CMV status, and this possibly confounded expanded clonotype changes.

V trimming: 6 bases; J trimming: 5 bases; junction bases outside the gene matches: 4. The CDR3 loop spans 14 amino acids. CDR1 is SGHDN, CDR2 FVKESK, per germline. The rearrangement uses TRBV14 and TRBJ1-6; 7 bases are shared with TRBD1. The TCR comes from a man aged 65 to 85 in good health. Sequencing was done on a sample of blood. The CDR3 loop is CASRPGTDNSPLHF. The CDR3 DNA reads as TGTGCCAGCAGGCCGGGGACAGATAATTCACCCCTCCACTTT.